This T cell receptor (beta chain) emerged from a study of tumor-infiltrating lymphocytes in primary liver carcinoma. Study-wide background: Sequencing of the samples generated roughly 3.5 to 8 million productive TCRbeta reads, with similar yields across tissue types.

The source material, about 17-31 mg of unsorted bulk tissue, was used to co-extract RNA and DNA. The cohort consisted of patients whose primary liver carcinoma was surgically resected. Collection of samples drew on five separate regions of each tumor. CDR1 and CDR2 (germline): DFQATT, SNEGSKA (reference sequence). This CDR3 has 14 residues. Trimming took 8 bases from V and 2 from J; bases not matched to a gene: 10. With roughly 500 ng total RNA as template and a constant-region primer, TCR beta cDNA was made. Nested multiplex PCR, run for three rounds with slightly modified ARM-PCR, yielded TCR beta libraries. With TRBV1-TRBV30 forward primers and a C-beta reverse primer, the first two PCR rounds were run for around 10 cycles each. One entry per CDR3 protein, called by TCRdb with MiXCR from the multiplex PCR reads. The data contain around 100,000 distinct CDR3 sequences, 55% to 80% of them singletons.

What was sequenced was liver tumor tissue from sampling region 2. Documented subset: tumor region T2, inferior pole. The clonotype originates from a woman aged 55-70 years with primary liver carcinoma and hepatitis B virus infection. This chain uses TRBV20-1 with TRBJ2-3; TRBD2 matches at 7 bases. CDR3 DNA sequence: TGCAGTATCACTAGCGTTACGAACACAGATACGCAGTATTTT. Translating it yields CSITSVTNTDTQYF.